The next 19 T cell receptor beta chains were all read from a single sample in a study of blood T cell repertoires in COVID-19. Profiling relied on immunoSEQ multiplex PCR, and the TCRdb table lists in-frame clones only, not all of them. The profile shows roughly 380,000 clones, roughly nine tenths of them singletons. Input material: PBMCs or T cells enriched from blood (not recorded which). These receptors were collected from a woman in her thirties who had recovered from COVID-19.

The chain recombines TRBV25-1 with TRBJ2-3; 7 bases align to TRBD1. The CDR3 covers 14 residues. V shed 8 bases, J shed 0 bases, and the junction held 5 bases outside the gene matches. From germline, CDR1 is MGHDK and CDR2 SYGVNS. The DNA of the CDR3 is TGTGCCAGCCTGGGACAGCTAAGCACAGATACGCAGTATTTT. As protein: CASLGQLSTDTQYF.

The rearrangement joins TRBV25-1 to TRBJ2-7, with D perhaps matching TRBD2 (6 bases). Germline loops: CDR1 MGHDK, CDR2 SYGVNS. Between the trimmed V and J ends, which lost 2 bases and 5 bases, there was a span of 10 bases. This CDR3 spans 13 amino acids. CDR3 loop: CASSENWGDEQYF. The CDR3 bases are TGTGCCAGCAGTGAAAACTGGGGGGACGAGCAGTACTTC.

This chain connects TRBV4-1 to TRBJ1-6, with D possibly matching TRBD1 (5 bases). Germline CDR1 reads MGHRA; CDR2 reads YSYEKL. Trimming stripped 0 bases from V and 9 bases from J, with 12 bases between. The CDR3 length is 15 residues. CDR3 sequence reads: CASSQEGERGSPLHF. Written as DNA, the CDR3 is TGCGCCAGCAGCCAAGAAGGAGAAAGGGGTTCACCCCTCCACTTT.

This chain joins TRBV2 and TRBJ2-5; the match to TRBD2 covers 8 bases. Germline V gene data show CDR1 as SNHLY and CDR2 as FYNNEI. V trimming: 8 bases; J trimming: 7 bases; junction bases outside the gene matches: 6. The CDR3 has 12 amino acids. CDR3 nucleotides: TGTGCCAGCGGGAGCGGGAGTGGGACCCAGTACTTC. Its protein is CASGSGSGTQYF.

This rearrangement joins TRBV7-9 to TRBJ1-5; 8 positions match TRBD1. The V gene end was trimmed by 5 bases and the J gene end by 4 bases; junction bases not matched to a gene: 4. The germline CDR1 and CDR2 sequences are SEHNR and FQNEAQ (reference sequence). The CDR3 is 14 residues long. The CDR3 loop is CASSPGQENQPQHF. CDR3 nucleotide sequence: TGTGCCAGCAGCCCGGGACAGGAGAATCAGCCCCAGCATTTT.

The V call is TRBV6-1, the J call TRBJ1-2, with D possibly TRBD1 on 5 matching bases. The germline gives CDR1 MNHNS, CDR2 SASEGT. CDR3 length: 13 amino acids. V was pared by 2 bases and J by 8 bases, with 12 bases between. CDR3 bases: TGTGCCAGCAGTGAAAATCCAGGGCAGGGCTACACCTTC. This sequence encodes CASSENPGQGYTF.

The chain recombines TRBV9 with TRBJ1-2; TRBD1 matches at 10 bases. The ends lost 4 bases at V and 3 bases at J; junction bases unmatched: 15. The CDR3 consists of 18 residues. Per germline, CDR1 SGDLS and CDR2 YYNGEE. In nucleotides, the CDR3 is TGTGCCAGCAGCCAGTGGACGGGACAGGGGAGTCTATACTATGGCTACACCTTC. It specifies CASSQWTGQGSLYYGYTF. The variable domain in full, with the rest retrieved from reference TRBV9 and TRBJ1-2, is DSGVTQTPKHLITATGQRVTLRCSPRSGDLSVYWYQQSLDQGLQFLIQYYNGEERAKGNILERFSAQQFPDLHSELNLSSLELGDSALYFCASSQWTGQGSLYYGYTFGSGTRLTVV.

CDR3 protein: CASSPQTQGLDGYTF. As DNA, the CDR3 is TGTGCCAGCTCACCCCAAACACAGGGTCTCGATGGCTACACCTTC. The chain couples TRBV18 to TRBJ1-2; D may be TRBD1 (6 bases). The germline CDR1 and CDR2 sequences are KGHSH and LQKENI. This CDR3 region has 15 residues. V lost 3 bases and J lost 6, with 17 bases in between.

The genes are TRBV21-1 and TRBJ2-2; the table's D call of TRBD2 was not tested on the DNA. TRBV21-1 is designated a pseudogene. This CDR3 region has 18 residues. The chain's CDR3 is CASSSRTSGRANTGELFF. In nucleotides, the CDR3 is TGTGCCAGCAGCTCACGGACTAGCGGGAGGGCGAACACCGGGGAGCTGTTTTTT.

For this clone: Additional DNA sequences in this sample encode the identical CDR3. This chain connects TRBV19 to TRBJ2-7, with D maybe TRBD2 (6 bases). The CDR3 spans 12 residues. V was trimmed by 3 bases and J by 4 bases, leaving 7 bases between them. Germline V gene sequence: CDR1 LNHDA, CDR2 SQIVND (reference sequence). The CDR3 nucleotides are TGTGCCAGTAGTATGGGGGGATACGAGCAGTACTTC. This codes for CASSMGGYEQYF.

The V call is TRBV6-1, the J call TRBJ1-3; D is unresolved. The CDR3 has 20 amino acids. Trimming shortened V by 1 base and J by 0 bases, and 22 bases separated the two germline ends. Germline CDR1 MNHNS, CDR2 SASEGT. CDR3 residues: CASSEGQRSHRLSSGNTIYF. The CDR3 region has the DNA TGTGCCAGCAGTGAAGGCCAACGCTCACATCGACTGAGCTCTGGAAACACCATATATTTT.

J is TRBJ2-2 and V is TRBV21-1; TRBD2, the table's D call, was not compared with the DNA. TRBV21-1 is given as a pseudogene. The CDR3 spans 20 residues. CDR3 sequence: CASSKGRLHLENSNTGELFF. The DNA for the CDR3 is TGTGCCAGCAGCAAAGGTCGTCTCCACCTAGAGAATTCGAACACCGGGGAGCTGTTTTTT.

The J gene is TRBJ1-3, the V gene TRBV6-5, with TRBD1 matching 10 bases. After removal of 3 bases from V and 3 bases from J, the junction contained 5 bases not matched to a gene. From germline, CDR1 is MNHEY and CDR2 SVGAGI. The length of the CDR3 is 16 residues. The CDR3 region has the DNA TGTGCCAGCAGTTATGGGGGACAGGGGTATGGAAACACCATATATTTT. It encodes CASSYGGQGYGNTIYF.

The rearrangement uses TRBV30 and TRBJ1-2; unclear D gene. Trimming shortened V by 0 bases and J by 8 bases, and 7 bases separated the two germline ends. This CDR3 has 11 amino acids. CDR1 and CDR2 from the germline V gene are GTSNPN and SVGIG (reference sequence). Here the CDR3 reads CAWSVLAGYTF. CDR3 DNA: TGTGCCTGGAGTGTATTGGCCGGCTACACCTTC.

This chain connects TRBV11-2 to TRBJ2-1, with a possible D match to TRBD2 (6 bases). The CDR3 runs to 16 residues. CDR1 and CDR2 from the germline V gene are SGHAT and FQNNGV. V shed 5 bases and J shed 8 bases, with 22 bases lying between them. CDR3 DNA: TGTGCCAGCAGCCCTCTCGGAGGGCCAAAACATTATGAGCAGTTCTTC. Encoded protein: CASSPLGGPKHYEQFF.

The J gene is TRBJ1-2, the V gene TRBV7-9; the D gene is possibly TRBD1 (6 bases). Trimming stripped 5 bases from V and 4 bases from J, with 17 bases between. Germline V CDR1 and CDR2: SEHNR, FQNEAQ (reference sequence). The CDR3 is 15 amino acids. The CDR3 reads CASSTGQNHGYGYTF. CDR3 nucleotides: TGTGCCAGCAGCACAGGACAGAACCACGGCTATGGCTACACCTTC.

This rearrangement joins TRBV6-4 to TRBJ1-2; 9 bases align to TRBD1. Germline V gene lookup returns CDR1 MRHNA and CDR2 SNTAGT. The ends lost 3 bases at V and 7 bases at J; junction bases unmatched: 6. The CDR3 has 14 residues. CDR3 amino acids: CASSETTGGAGYTF. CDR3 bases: TGTGCCAGCAGTGAGACCACAGGGGGCGCTGGCTACACCTTC.

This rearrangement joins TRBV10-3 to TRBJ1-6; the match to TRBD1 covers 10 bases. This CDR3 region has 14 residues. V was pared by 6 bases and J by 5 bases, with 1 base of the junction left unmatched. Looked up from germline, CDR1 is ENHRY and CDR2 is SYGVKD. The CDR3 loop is CAIRDRGNNSPLHF. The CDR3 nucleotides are TGTGCCATCAGGGACAGGGGGAATAATTCACCCCTCCACTTT.

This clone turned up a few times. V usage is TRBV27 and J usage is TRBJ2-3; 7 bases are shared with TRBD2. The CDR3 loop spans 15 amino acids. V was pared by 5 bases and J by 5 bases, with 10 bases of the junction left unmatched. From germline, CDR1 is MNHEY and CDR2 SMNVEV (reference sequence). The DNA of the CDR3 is TGTGCCAGCAGTAAACCTAGCGGAGGGGTAGATACGCAGTATTTT. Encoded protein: CASSKPSGGVDTQYF.